The entry below gives a single TCR beta chain sequence along with its context. This sample was included in a study of spatial heterogeneity in lung cancer. Whole-study context: When available, follow-up PBMC samples taken a median of roughly two years after resection were sequenced. Beta-chain sequences consistently outnumbered alpha-chain sequences in detection.

Documented time point: blood at routine non-recurrence follow-up after resection. The CDR3 is 15 amino acids. With V trimmed by 2 bases and J by 7 bases, 4 bases remained unmatched. Germline lookup yields CDR1 MNHNS and CDR2 SASEGT. Via MiXCR, TCRdb re-called the 5' RACE reads, giving one row per CDR3 protein. The data contain about 87,000 distinct CDR3 sequences, roughly a fifth of them singletons. The chain couples TRBV6-1 to TRBJ1-6; TRBD1 agrees at 8 bases. The source was PBMCs, collected at follow-up. This clonotype originated in a male donor with early-stage non-small cell lung cancer. The CDR3 DNA reads TGTGCCAGCAGTGAACAGAGGACAGGGAATTCACCCCTCCACTTT. It specifies CASSEQRTGNSPLHF.